A selection of T cell receptor beta chains follows, all from one sample in a study of PD-1 blockade in classical Hodgkin lymphoma. The protocol was immunoSEQ multiplex PCR, while the TCRdb copy is restricted to in-frame clones and leaves out a portion. The data contain 90,000 or so clones, around 80% of them singletons. Sequencing used peripheral blood mononuclear cells (PBMCs), obtained before the fourth cycle of nivolumab. The receptor set was obtained from a human donor with classical Hodgkin lymphoma. The CDR3 runs from the conserved cysteine through the conserved F or W. D genes are given only for firm matches. A clone size is listed for some rows: how often the clone was seen (once, few, many), or a class if it is expanded.

>TRBV18|TRBJ2-3|-|TRBD2
CASSPPGGGPGTDTQYF
TGTGCCAGCTCACCCCCCGGGGGGGGCCCCGGGACAGATACGCAGTATTTT
>TRBV11-1|TRBJ1-6|-|-
CASSFGGSFSPLHF
TGTGCCAGCAGCTTTGGGGGCTCATTTTCACCCCTCCACTTT
>TRBV19|TRBJ2-5|-|-
CASSIDRGRAETQYF
TGTGCCAGTAGTATAGATAGGGGTAGGGCGGAGACCCAGTACTTC
>TRBV6-1|TRBJ2-4|-|TRBD2
CASSAHLSGGAHF
TGTGCCAGCAGTGCCCACCTTAGCGGGGGGGCCCATTTC
>TRBV19|TRBJ1-1|-|-
CASSMSSANTEAFF
TGTGCCAGTAGTATGTCGTCAGCGAACACTGAAGCTTTCTTT
>TRBV7-9|TRBJ2-1|-|-
CASSLTFDEQFF
TGTGCCAGCAGCTTAACTTTCGATGAGCAGTTCTTC
>TRBV10-3|TRBJ1-1|-|-
CAISELGMGTEAFF
TGTGCCATCAGTGAGTTGGGGATGGGCACTGAAGCTTTCTTT
>TRBV9|TRBJ1-1|-|-
CASSRDTNTEAFF
TGTGCCAGCAGTCGGGACACGAACACTGAAGCTTTCTTT
>TRBV28|TRBJ1-1|-|-
CASSLPLGGVGEAFF
TGTGCCAGCAGTTTGCCCTTGGGGGGGGTAGGGGAAGCTTTCTTT
>TRBV6-5|TRBJ1-2|-|-
CASSYATNYGYTF
TGTGCCAGCAGTTACGCAACGAACTATGGCTACACCTTC
>TRBV28|TRBJ2-7|many|TRBD2
CASSLVAGAYEQYF
TGTGCCAGCAGTTTGGTAGCGGGAGCCTACGAGCAGTACTTC
>TRBV2|TRBJ1-2|-|-
CASRGQRNYGYTF
TGTGCCAGCAGAGGACAGCGTAACTATGGCTACACCTTC
>TRBV28|TRBJ2-1|-|TRBD2
CASRDASGIAYNEQFF
TGTGCCAGCAGGGACGCTAGCGGCATAGCCTACAATGAGCAGTTCTTC
>TRBV7-8|TRBJ2-3|-|TRBD2
CASSLAPSGGAHSDTQYF
TGTGCCAGCAGCTTAGCGCCTAGCGGGGGGGCTCACTCAGATACGCAGTATTTT
>TRBV5-6|TRBJ1-2|-|-
CASSLGHSDGGGYTF
TGTGCCAGCAGCTTGGGGCACAGCGACGGGGGTGGCTACACCTTC
>TRBV2|TRBJ2-5|many|-
CASGSEETQYF
TGTGCCAGCGGTTCCGAAGAGACCCAGTACTTC
>TRBV7-9|TRBJ2-5|-|-
CASSLGTVSETQYF
TGTGCCAGCAGCTTAGGTACAGTTTCTGAGACCCAGTACTTC
>TRBV10-3|TRBJ2-3|-|-
CAISESILGNTDTQYF
TGTGCCATCAGTGAGTCGATTCTGGGGAATACAGATACGCAGTATTTT
>TRBV7-9|TRBJ1-1|-|TRBD1
CASSITGDTEAFF
TGTGCCAGCAGCATCACAGGGGACACTGAAGCTTTCTTT
>TRBV6-6|TRBJ1-6|-|-
CASSSLTGSYNSPLHF
TGTGCCAGCAGTTCGCTCACAGGCTCCTATAATTCACCCCTCCACTTT
>TRBV18|TRBJ1-5|-|TRBD1
CASSPRGDSGSNQPQHF
TGTGCCAGCTCACCCAGAGGGGACAGTGGGAGCAATCAGCCCCAGCATTTT
>TRBV9|TRBJ2-7|few|-
CASSPAGDVDEQYF
TGTGCCAGCAGCCCAGCTGGGGACGTAGACGAGCAGTACTTC
>TRBV6-5|TRBJ1-5|-|-
CASSYSVVQPQHF
TGTGCCAGCAGTTACTCGGTTGTACAGCCCCAGCATTTT
>TRBV7-2|TRBJ2-7|-|TRBD1
CASSFSGTGPYEQYF
TGTGCCAGCAGCTTCTCCGGGACAGGGCCCTACGAGCAGTACTTC
>TRBV6-5|TRBJ2-7|once|TRBD1
CASSYRGQGGYEQYF
TGTGCCAGCAGTTATAGGGGACAGGGAGGGTACGAGCAGTACTTC
>TRBV28|TRBJ1-1|-|TRBD1
CASSKRTGYTEAFF
TGTGCCAGCAGTAAGAGGACAGGGTACACTGAAGCTTTCTTT
>TRBV9|TRBJ2-3|-|-
CASSAGVGTDTQYF
TGTGCCAGCAGCGCAGGGGTTGGGACAGATACGCAGTATTTT
>TRBV5-8|TRBJ2-3|-|-
CASSLRGKDTQYF
TGTGCCAGCAGCTTAAGGGGCAAAGATACGCAGTATTTT
>TRBV27|TRBJ2-3|few|-
CASFGRGGDTQYF
TGTGCCAGCTTCGGCAGGGGTGGAGATACGCAGTATTTT
>TRBV5-1|TRBJ2-7|-|-
CASSDQGEVGSYEQYF
TGCGCCAGCAGCGACCAAGGAGAGGTGGGCTCCTACGAGCAGTACTTC
>TRBV19|TRBJ2-3|-|-
CASSRMSDTQYF
TGTGCCAGTAGTCGTATGTCCGATACGCAGTATTTT
>TRBV4-2|TRBJ2-3|-|-
CASSPSASRADTQYF
TGTGCCAGCAGCCCATCGGCCTCAAGGGCGGATACGCAGTATTTT
>TRBV12-5|TRBJ2-7|-|TRBD1
CASGLGQGTFVEQYF
TGTGCTAGTGGTTTGGGACAGGGTACCTTCGTCGAGCAGTACTTC